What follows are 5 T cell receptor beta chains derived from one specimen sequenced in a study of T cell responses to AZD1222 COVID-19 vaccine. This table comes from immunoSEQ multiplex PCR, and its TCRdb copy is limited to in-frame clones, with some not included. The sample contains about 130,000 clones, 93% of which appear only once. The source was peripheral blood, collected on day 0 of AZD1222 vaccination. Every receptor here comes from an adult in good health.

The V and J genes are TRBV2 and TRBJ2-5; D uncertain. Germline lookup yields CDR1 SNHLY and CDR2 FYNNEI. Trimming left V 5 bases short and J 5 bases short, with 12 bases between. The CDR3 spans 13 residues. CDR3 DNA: TGTGCCAGCAGTCCTAGTTTGGAGGAGACCCAGTACTTC. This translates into CASSPSLEETQYF.

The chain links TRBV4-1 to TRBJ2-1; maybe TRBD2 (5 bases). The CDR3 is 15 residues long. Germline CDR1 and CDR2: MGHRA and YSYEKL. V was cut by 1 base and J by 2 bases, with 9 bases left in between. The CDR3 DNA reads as TGCGCCAGCAGCCAAGGGGTCGGGACCTACAATGAGCAGTTCTTC. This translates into CASSQGVGTYNEQFF.

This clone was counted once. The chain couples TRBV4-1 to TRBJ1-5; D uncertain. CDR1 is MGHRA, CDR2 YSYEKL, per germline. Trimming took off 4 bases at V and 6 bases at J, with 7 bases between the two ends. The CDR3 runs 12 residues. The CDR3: CASSLHGQPQHF. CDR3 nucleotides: TGCGCCAGCAGCCTGCATGGTCAGCCCCAGCATTTT.

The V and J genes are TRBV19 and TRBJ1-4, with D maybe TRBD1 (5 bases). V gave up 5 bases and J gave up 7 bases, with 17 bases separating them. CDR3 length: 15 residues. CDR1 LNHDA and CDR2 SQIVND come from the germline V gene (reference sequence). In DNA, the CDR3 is TGTGCCAGTAGTGTGATGACAGAACGCGGTGAAAAACTGTTTTTT. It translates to CASSVMTERGEKLFF.

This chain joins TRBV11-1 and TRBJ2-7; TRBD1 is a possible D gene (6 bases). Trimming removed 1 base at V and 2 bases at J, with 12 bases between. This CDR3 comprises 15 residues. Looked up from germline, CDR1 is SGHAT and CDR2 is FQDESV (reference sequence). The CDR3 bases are TGTGCCAGCAGCTTAGTGGGGACACTCCCCTACGAGCAGTACTTC. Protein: CASSLVGTLPYEQYF. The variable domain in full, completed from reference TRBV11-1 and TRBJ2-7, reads EAEVAQSPRYKITEKSQAVAFWCDPISGHATLYWYRQILGQGPELLVQFQDESVVDDSQLPKDRFSAERLKGVDSTLKIQPAELGDSAMYLCASSLVGTLPYEQYFGPGTRLTVT.